This T cell receptor beta chain was recovered during a study of T cell repertoires in cytomegalovirus infection. Study-level background: Signatures in public TCR beta sequences pointed to both CMV infection and matching HLA type.

This clonotype was recorded a few times. Germline CDR1 reads SEHNR; CDR2 reads FQNEAQ (reference sequence). V was trimmed by 1 base and J by 0 bases, leaving 15 bases between them. The CDR3 has 17 residues. MiXCR was run by TCRdb on the reads, yielding one entry per CDR3 protein. Here the sample spans 150,000 to 200,000 distinct CDR3 sequences, 14% being singletons. This clonotype was obtained from a human donor in good health (CMV status not recorded). Some clones in this sample may be carry-over from other donors' samples. The sequenced material came from PBMCs. The V gene is TRBV7-9, the J gene TRBJ1-1; no clear D gene. The CDR3 nucleotides read TGTGCCAGCAGCTTAGGGTACCCGCACCCGATGAACACTGAAGCTTTCTTT. It translates to CASSLGYPHPMNTEAFF.